A selection of T cell receptor beta chains follows, all from one sample in a study of T cell responses to AZD1222 COVID-19 vaccine. Only in-frame clones appear in the TCRdb table, and some are missing; sequencing was by immunoSEQ multiplex PCR. Among approximately 80,000 clones listed, around 90% were seen once. Sequencing was performed on peripheral blood, taken on day 0 of MenACWY control vaccination. Receptors originate from an adult in good health. The CDR3 runs from the conserved cysteine through the conserved F or W. A D gene is named only where the DNA matches it firmly. Part of the rows lack a size; the others show once, few, many or a class for expanded clones.

j_call,v_call,clone_size,d_call,cdr3_length,cdr3_nt,cdr3_aa
TRBJ1-1,TRBV7-9,medium-sized,-,13,TGTGCCAGCAGCTTAGTTGATACGGTTGAAGCTTTCTTT,CASSLVDTVEAFF
TRBJ1-1,TRBV7-2,-,-,15,TGTGCCAGCAGCTTAGCGAGGGCAGGTCGGACTGAAGCTTTCTTT,CASSLARAGRTEAFF
TRBJ2-1,TRBV19,-,-,13,TGTGCCAGTAGCCTGGGGGGCTACAATGAGCAGTTCTTC,CASSLGGYNEQFF
TRBJ1-1,TRBV11-1,-,-,15,TGTGCCAGCAGCTCAGCAACAGGGCGTCCCTACCAAGCTTTCTTT,CASSSATGRPYQAFF
TRBJ2-2,TRBV6-5,-,-,13,TGTGCCAGCAGTTACGACGGGACCGGGGAGCTGTTTTTT,CASSYDGTGELFF
TRBJ2-7,TRBV30,-,-,14,TGTGCCTGGAGTGTGGGGACCTTTCACTACGAGCAGTACTTC,CAWSVGTFHYEQYF
TRBJ2-1,TRBV24-1,-,TRBD2,17,TGTGCCACCAGTCAACGGTTAGCGGGGCCGTCCAGGAATGAGCAGTTCTTC,CATSQRLAGPSRNEQFF
TRBJ1-5,TRBV4-1,once,-,16,TGCGCCAGCAGCCAAGAAAGGGGGGCGCGCAATCAGCCCCAGCATTTT,CASSQERGARNQPQHF
TRBJ1-2,TRBV6-6,once,-,16,TGTGCCAGCAGTTACGAACAGGGTACCGGGGGCTATGGCTACACCTTC,CASSYEQGTGGYGYTF
TRBJ1-2,TRBV5-8,-,-,13,TGTGCCAGCAGCTTAGGGGGGCCCTATGGCTACACCTTC,CASSLGGPYGYTF
TRBJ1-6,TRBV5-4,-,-,14,TGTGCCAGCAGGGTGTGGGGGGAAAATTCACCCCTCCACTTT,CASRVWGENSPLHF
TRBJ2-7,TRBV5-5,-,TRBD2,15,TGTGCCAGCAGTTTAGGACTAGCGGAGACCTACGAGCAGTACTTC,CASSLGLAETYEQYF
TRBJ2-5,TRBV10-3,-,TRBD1,15,TGTGCCATCGGGGGCCCCGGGACAGGGCTAGAGACCCAGTACTTC,CAIGGPGTGLETQYF
TRBJ1-4,TRBV6-5,-,-,12,TGTGCCAGCAGTACCACAGGGATCGAGCTGTTTTTT,CASSTTGIELFF
TRBJ1-2,TRBV6-5,-,TRBD1,13,TGTGCCAGCGGGACAGGAGGACTCTATGGCTACACCTTC,CASGTGGLYGYTF
TRBJ2-7,TRBV7-2,-,-,15,TGTGCCAGCAGCTTAGGCCTAGGACAGCCCTACGAGCAGTACTTC,CASSLGLGQPYEQYF
TRBJ1-2,TRBV12-3/TRBV12-4,-,-,12,TGTGCCAGCAGTTTGGAGGGGTATGGCTACACCTTC,CASSLEGYGYTF
TRBJ1-1,TRBV12-5,-,-,12,TGTGCTAGTGGTTCGTTGGGCACTGAAGCTTTCTTT,CASGSLGTEAFF
TRBJ1-1,TRBV28,-,-,14,TGTGCCAGCAGTTCCGTCGGGGCGAGCCCTGAAGCTTTCTTT,CASSSVGASPEAFF
TRBJ1-3,TRBV15,-,-,15,TGTGCCACCAGCAGAGATACCACGACTGGAAACACCATATATTTT,CATSRDTTTGNTIYF
TRBJ1-2,TRBV3-1/TRBV3-2,few,-,18,TGTGCCAGCAGCCAGGCCGGGACCGAGGGAGGGGGTGGCTATGGCTACACCTTC,CASSQAGTEGGGGYGYTF
TRBJ2-6,TRBV11-3,-,-,14,TGTGCCAGCAGCTGGACAGCTGGGGCCAACGTCCTGACTTTC,CASSWTAGANVLTF
TRBJ1-1,TRBV6-5,-,-,13,TGTGCCAGCAGGCTTCATATGAACACTGAAGCTTTCTTT,CASRLHMNTEAFF
TRBJ1-2,TRBV4-1,-,-,16,TGCGCCAGCAGCCGAGGACAGACTCAACCGAACTATGGCTACACCTTC,CASSRGQTQPNYGYTF
TRBJ1-1,TRBV5-4,-,TRBD1,15,TGTGCCAGCAGCTTGGGCGCCAGGGGGGACACTGAAGCTTTCTTT,CASSLGARGDTEAFF
TRBJ1-3,TRBV27,-,TRBD1,17,TGTGCCAGCAGTCTCGACAGGGCCCAAGCGTCTGGAAACACCATATATTTT,CASSLDRAQASGNTIYF
TRBJ2-7,TRBV6-5,-,TRBD1,14,TGTGCCAGCAGATTCCTGACAGGGTCCTACGAGCAGTACTTC,CASRFLTGSYEQYF
TRBJ2-1,TRBV6-5,-,TRBD1,15,TGTGCCAGTTGGACAGGGGCCTCCTTCTACAATGAGCAGTTCTTC,CASWTGASFYNEQFF
TRBJ1-4,TRBV27,-,-,15,TGTGCCAGCAGACCTCGGGGGACTCCTAATGAAAAACTGTTTTTT,CASRPRGTPNEKLFF
TRBJ2-3,TRBV5-1,-,TRBD2,16,TGCGCCAGCAGCTCAGCGACTAGCGGGGGCACAGATACGCAGTATTTT,CASSSATSGGTDTQYF
TRBJ1-4,TRBV3-1/TRBV3-2,-,TRBD1,15,TGTGCCAGCAGCACCTCGACAGGGGGGAGGGAAAAACTGTTTTTT,CASSTSTGGREKLFF
TRBJ2-1,TRBV14,-,TRBD2,18,TGTGCCAGCAGCCCAAGAGGGGGACTAGCGGCCCCCTACAATGAGCAGTTCTTC,CASSPRGGLAAPYNEQFF
TRBJ2-2,TRBV5-1,-,-,16,TGCGCCAGCAGCTTGGAAGGGCCGGGGTCTTCCGGGGAGCTGTTTTTT,CASSLEGPGSSGELFF
TRBJ2-2,TRBV19,once,-,12,TGTGCCAGTAGACTAGTTACCGGGGAGCTGTTTTTT,CASRLVTGELFF
TRBJ1-2,TRBV15,-,TRBD1,16,TGTGCCACCAGCAGAGGCGTGGGACAGGGGGAGAATGGCTACACCTTC,CATSRGVGQGENGYTF
TRBJ1-2,TRBV30,-,-,14,TGTGCCTGGAGTGTCGCTCTTGCGGGCTATGGCTACACCTTC,CAWSVALAGYGYTF
TRBJ1-2,TRBV6-2/TRBV6-3,-,TRBD1,18,TGTGCCAGCAGCTTCGAGCGGGACAGGGAGAAAGGGCGCTATGGCTACACCTTC,CASSFERDREKGRYGYTF
TRBJ1-2,TRBV3-1/TRBV3-2,few,-,15,TGTGCCAGCAGCAACCCTCTCCGGGGGTTGGTTGGCTACACCTTC,CASSNPLRGLVGYTF
TRBJ2-1,TRBV11-2,-,-,15,TGTGCCAGCAGCTCCAGGCGGAGTTCCTACAATGAGCAGTTCTTC,CASSSRRSSYNEQFF
TRBJ2-1,TRBV5-1,-,-,14,TGCGCCAGCAGCACCGTAGGGGGGTTCGATGAGCAGTTCTTC,CASSTVGGFDEQFF